The 30 T cell receptor beta chains below come from one sample, sequenced in a study of post-analysis software for immune sequencing data (dated by TCRdb to between 2015 and 2016). The library was generated by PCR. Sequencing took place on an Illumina HiSeq 2500. To reduce PCR and sequencing biases, unique molecular identifiers were built into the TCR beta cDNA libraries. The raw public reads went through TCRdb reprocessing: fastp at Q25, MiXCR clone calling, in-frame beta chains kept. Each entry is one CDR3 protein sequence, shown with its most common DNA and genes. Here the sample has approximately 460,000 distinct CDR3 sequences; under 55% occur a single time. The ten largest clonotypes hold 9.5% to 13% of the sample. General findings and caveats noted by the study authors: Patients showed significantly higher frequencies than controls for a handful of TRBV segments, among them TRBV5-6, TRBV5-1 and TRBV20-1.

Antigen specificity for these receptors is unknown. Sample: blood. These receptors were collected from a girl aged 10-17 years with multiple sclerosis.

The V and J genes are TRBV7-8 and TRBJ2-6; unclear D gene. CDR3 length: 17 residues. The V end was cut by 6 bases, the J end by 0 bases, with 15 bases between. Germline V gene lookup returns CDR1 SGHVS and CDR2 FQNEAQ. The CDR3 region has the DNA TGTGCCAGCAGAGAAGACACAACCTTCTCTGGGGCCAACGTCCTGACTTTC. Translated, it gives CASREDTTFSGANVLTF.

The rearrangement links TRBV29-1 to TRBJ1-5; D may be TRBD1 (5 bases). Germline assignment: CDR1 SQVTM and CDR2 ANQGSEA. The V end lost 5 bases, the J end lost 2 bases, and 16 bases lay between the germline ends. The CDR3 is made up of 15 amino acids. This CDR3 is CSVSGGDEGNQPQHF. The CDR3, as DNA: TGCAGCGTTTCTGGGGGGGATGAGGGCAATCAGCCCCAGCATTTT.

The table lists this clonotype with a few counts. The rearrangement links TRBV6-2 or TRBV6-3 to TRBJ1-5; D is possibly TRBD1 (6 bases). Looked up from germline, CDR1 is MNHEY and CDR2 is SVGEGT. The CDR3 extends over 13 amino acids. Trimming cost V 7 bases and J 4 bases, with 11 bases left between them. The CDR3 loop is CASNQGRNQPQHF. The CDR3 DNA follows: TGTGCCAGCAACCAGGGGAGAAATCAGCCCCAGCATTTT.

The chain joins TRBV20-1 to TRBJ2-1; 14 nucleotides match TRBD2. Per the germline V gene, CDR1 is DFQATT and CDR2 is SNEGSKA (reference sequence). The J segment lost 13 bases and the V segment lost 1 base, leaving 12 bases of the junction unmatched. CDR3 size: 16 residues. DNA of the CDR3: TGCAGTGCTAGAGTGCCTGGGACTAGCGGGAGTAGTCCCCAGTTCTTC. This encodes CSARVPGTSGSSPQFF.

V and J are TRBV10-3 and TRBJ2-7, with D perhaps matching TRBD1 or TRBD2 (5 bases each). Trimming took off 6 bases at V and 0 bases at J, with 9 bases between the two ends. CDR1 is ENHRY, CDR2 SYGVKD, per germline. The CDR3 totals 13 residues. The CDR3 DNA reads as TGTGCCATCAGGGCAGGGAGCTCCTACGAGCAGTACTTC. Amino acids: CAIRAGSSYEQYF.

In this sample, this clonotype turned up a few times. The rearrangement uses TRBV7-2 and TRBJ2-5; 10 nucleotides agree with TRBD2. The assigned J gene may be wrong: the sequence end matches TRBJ2-7 better. This CDR3 is 15 amino acids long. The germline gives CDR1 SGHTA, CDR2 FQGNSA. The CDR3 region has the DNA TGTGCCAGCAGCTCCCTGACTAGCGGGTCATACGAGCAGTACTTC. This encodes CASSSLTSGSYEQYF.

This rearrangement joins TRBV20-1 to TRBJ1-1, with D hard to call. The CDR3 covers 15 residues. Germline V lookup: CDR1 DFQATT, CDR2 SNEGSKA (reference sequence). The V end was cut by 3 bases, the J end by 7 bases, with 21 bases between. The chain's CDR3 is CSASGSAAVVFEAFF. CDR3 nucleotide sequence: TGCAGTGCTAGTGGATCCGCGGCGGTTGTCTTTGAAGCTTTCTTT.

The chain combines TRBV20-1 with TRBJ1-5; tentatively, D is TRBD1 (6 bases). Deletions cut 4 bases from V and 6 bases from J, with 22 bases between. The CDR3 is 16 residues long. CDR1 and CDR2 from the germline V gene are DFQATT and SNEGSKA (reference sequence). DNA of the CDR3: TGCAGTGCTAACCCCCTTGGGAGGGGGGTCCTTCAGCCCCAGCATTTT. This codes for CSANPLGRGVLQPQHF.

This chain links TRBV5-1 with TRBJ2-7; 7 bases line up with TRBD2. This CDR3 comprises 16 residues. The junction had 9 bases not matched to a gene; V was cut back by 0 bases and J by 3 bases. In germline, CDR1 is SGHRS, CDR2 YFSETQ. Written as DNA, the CDR3 is TGCGCCAGCAGCTTGGAGGGGACTAATGGCCGCTACGAGCAGTACTTC. Protein sequence: CASSLEGTNGRYEQYF.

The V and J genes are TRBV27 and TRBJ2-7; 7 nucleotides agree with TRBD2. The CDR3 has 14 residues. Trimming took 5 bases from V and 4 from J; bases not matched to a gene: 8. Germline V lookup: CDR1 MNHEY, CDR2 SMNVEV (reference sequence). This CDR3 is CASSPRREGYEQYF. CDR3 DNA: TGTGCCAGCAGTCCCCGCAGGGAGGGGTACGAGCAGTACTTC.

This clonotype was seen more than once but under ten times. The genes are TRBV9 and TRBJ2-1; TRBD2 might be the D (7 bases). Trimming shortened V by 0 bases and J by 6 bases, and 19 bases separated the two germline ends. CDR3 length: 17 amino acids. Germline V gives CDR1 SGDLS, CDR2 YYNGEE. The CDR3: CASSVGGDAGAGNEQFF. The CDR3 DNA follows: TGTGCCAGCAGCGTAGGAGGGGACGCGGGGGCGGGCAATGAGCAGTTCTTC.

The chain combines TRBV5-6 with TRBJ2-5; D gene unclear. The better agreement between TRBJ2-7 and the DNA end casts doubt on the J call. The CDR3 length is 16 residues. Germline CDR1 reads SGHDT; CDR2 reads YYEEEE. The CDR3 sequence is CASSLQQPILSYEQYF. The CDR3 DNA is TGTGCCAGCAGCTTGCAACAGCCGATACTATCCTACGAGCAGTACTTC.

The gene calls are TRBV5-6 and TRBJ2-2; D is ambiguous. The CDR3 spans 14 residues. The germline V and J ends were trimmed by 2 bases and 0 bases, with 5 bases remaining between them. Germline lookup yields CDR1 SGHDT and CDR2 YYEEEE. The CDR3 region has the DNA TGTGCCAGCAGCTTTCCCGCGAACACCGGGGAGCTGTTTTTT. Its protein product is CASSFPANTGELFF.

This clonotype was recorded a few times. J is TRBJ1-1 and V is TRBV9, with D hard to call. This CDR3 has 14 amino acids. V lost 0 bases, J lost 1 base, and 7 bases lay in between. The germline V gene encodes CDR1 SGDLS and CDR2 YYNGEE. In DNA form, the CDR3 reads TGTGCCAGCAGCGTAGTGGCGACGAACACTGAAGCTTTCTTT. Translation: CASSVVATNTEAFF.

The chain recombines TRBV5-1 with TRBJ2-7, with 7 bases matching TRBD1. Losses at the gene ends were 4 bases for V and 3 bases for J; bases not matched to a gene: 4. Germline CDR1 SGHRS, CDR2 YFSETQ. The CDR3 has 13 amino acids. The CDR3 nucleotides are TGCGCCAGCAGCACGGGACAGAACTACGAGCAGTACTTC. Encoded protein: CASSTGQNYEQYF.

Only a few counts were recorded for this clonotype. V is TRBV4-1 and J is TRBJ2-7; perhaps TRBD2 as D (5 bases). Trimming stripped 1 base from V and 3 bases from J, with 10 bases between. CDR3 length: 14 residues. Germline lookup yields CDR1 MGHRA and CDR2 YSYEKL. The DNA for the CDR3 is TGCGCCAGCAGCCAAGGTAGCGTTGTCTACGAGCAGTACTTC. Its protein is CASSQGSVVYEQYF.

The table lists this clonotype with a few counts. This rearrangement joins TRBV5-4 to TRBJ2-4, with D possibly being TRBD2 (6 bases). This CDR3 comprises 13 residues. V lost 4 bases to trimming and J lost 4 bases, with 9 bases between them. Germline CDR1 is SGHNT and CDR2 is YYREEE (reference sequence). The CDR3 reads CASSTRGKNIQYF. CDR3 nucleotides: TGTGCCAGCAGCACCCGGGGGAAAAACATTCAGTACTTC.

This clonotype was seen a few times. The chain joins TRBV12-3 or TRBV12-4 to TRBJ2-1, with D perhaps being TRBD1 or TRBD2 (5 bases each). The CDR3 runs 11 residues. V gave up 5 bases and J gave up 10 bases, with 9 bases separating them. This CDR3 is CASSGTKEQFF. DNA for the CDR3: TGTGCCAGCAGTGGGACGAAGGAGCAGTTCTTC.

This clonotype occurred many times. The V gene is TRBV5-1, the J gene TRBJ1-2; D remains ambiguous. Germline CDR1 and CDR2: SGHRS and YFSETQ. V lost 0 bases and J 8 bases, leaving 8 bases between the germline ends. This CDR3 has 12 amino acids. The CDR3 nucleotides read TGCGCCAGCAGCTTGGAAGAGCAGGGCTACACCTTC. Amino acid sequence: CASSLEEQGYTF.

This clonotype appeared once. The chain employs TRBV6-1 and TRBJ2-7; TRBD2 agrees at 8 bases. J was trimmed by 3 bases and V by 8 bases; bases with no gene match: 18. CDR3 size: 17 residues. Looked up from germline, CDR1 is MNHNS and CDR2 is SASEGT. CDR3 loop: CASGRDGGIAGLYEQYF. The CDR3 DNA sequence: TGTGCCAGCGGCCGGGACGGGGGAATAGCGGGACTCTACGAGCAGTACTTC.

In DNA, the CDR3 is TGCAGTGTAGCAGACAGGGGCAGTCAGCCCCAGCATTTT. Its protein product is CSVADRGSQPQHF. The V and J genes are TRBV20-1 and TRBJ1-5; TRBD1 agrees at 8 bases. The CDR3 is 13 residues long. CDR1 is DFQATT, CDR2 SNEGSKA, per germline (reference sequence). V was clipped by 7 bases and J by 6 bases; unmatched bases: 8.

To note about this clonotype: At one boundary the junction diverges from the germline segment, which might be a read error. This chain connects TRBV27 to TRBJ2-1; D unresolved. The CDR3 has 16 amino acids. Germline values: CDR1 MNHEY, CDR2 SMNVEV (reference sequence). For the CDR3, the DNA is TGTGCCAGCAGTTATACTCGACCCCCACCAAACAATGAGCTGTTCTTC. This sequence encodes CASSYTRPPPNNELFF.

A remark on this clonotype: The junction departs from germline at one end; a sequencing error may be responsible. V usage is TRBV20-1 and J usage is TRBJ1-2; TRBD1 matches 10 bases. CDR3 length: 16 amino acids. Germline loops: CDR1 DFQATT, CDR2 SNEGSKA (reference sequence). The DNA for the CDR3 is TGCAGTGCCAGAGCCCCCCCGGGACAGGGGCTCTATGGCTACACCTTC. It is translated as CSARAPPGQGLYGYTF.

For the CDR3, the DNA is TGTGCCACCTCGACAGGGGAAGAGACCCAGTACTTC. It codes for CATSTGEETQYF. V gene TRBV6-6 combines with J gene TRBJ2-5, with TRBD1 identical over 8 bases. The CDR3 consists of 12 residues. CDR1 and CDR2 from the germline V gene are MNHNY and SVGAGI (reference sequence). Trimming at V came to 10 bases and at J to 3 bases, leaving 4 bases not matched to a gene.

This chain connects TRBV4-3 to TRBJ2-1; TRBD2 might be the D (6 bases). Germline V gene data show CDR1 as LGHNA and CDR2 as YSLEER. The CDR3 spans 15 residues. Trimming left V 1 base short and J 2 bases short, with 9 bases between. CDR3 bases: TGCGCCAGCAGCCAAGTGGGAGGCGCCTACAATGAGCAGTTCTTC. Encoded protein: CASSQVGGAYNEQFF.

This chain connects TRBV9 to TRBJ2-3; possible D gene TRBD2, 6 bases. The V end lost 0 bases, the J end lost 9 bases, and 23 bases lay between the germline ends. CDR1 and CDR2 (germline): SGDLS, YYNGEE. This CDR3 spans 17 amino acids. CDR3 residues: CASSVEDGGEGSETQYF. The CDR3 DNA reads as TGTGCCAGCAGCGTAGAGGACGGGGGTGAAGGATCGGAAACGCAGTATTTT.

The chain employs TRBV7-2 and TRBJ2-2, with TRBD2 identical over 10 bases. V trimming: 2 bases; J trimming: 7 bases; junction bases outside the gene matches: 7. The CDR3 runs 16 residues. Germline CDR1 SGHTA, CDR2 FQGNSA. The CDR3 DNA reads as TGTGCCAGCAGCTTAAGTTCTAGCGGGAGAGACGGGGAGCTGTTTTTT. Encoded protein: CASSLSSSGRDGELFF.

The genes are TRBV6-5 and TRBJ2-3; no definite D call. V was clipped by 11 bases and J by 2 bases, with 14 bases between them. From germline, CDR1 is MNHEY and CDR2 SVGAGI. The CDR3 sequence is 13 residues long. Here the CDR3 DNA reads TGTGCCGTGGGGTTTCGTCTCACAGATACGCAGTATTTT. Its translation: CAVGFRLTDTQYF.

CDR3 nucleotide sequence: TGCGCCAGCGGGCGCGACCCCTTCTACGAGCAGTACTTC. Protein sequence: CASGRDPFYEQYF. The chain links TRBV5-1 to TRBJ2-7; the D is unclear. From germline, CDR1 is SGHRS and CDR2 YFSETQ. The CDR3 loop spans 13 amino acids. Trimming stripped 7 bases from V and 3 bases from J, with 14 bases between.

The chain combines TRBV29-1 with TRBJ2-3; perhaps TRBD1 as D (5 bases). Germline loops: CDR1 SQVTM, CDR2 ANQGSEA. V was shortened by 7 bases and J by 4 bases, with 9 bases between the two germline ends. The CDR3 is 11 amino acids. The CDR3 loop reads CSGQGPDTQYF. In nucleotides, the CDR3 is TGCAGCGGGCAGGGTCCAGATACGCAGTATTTT.